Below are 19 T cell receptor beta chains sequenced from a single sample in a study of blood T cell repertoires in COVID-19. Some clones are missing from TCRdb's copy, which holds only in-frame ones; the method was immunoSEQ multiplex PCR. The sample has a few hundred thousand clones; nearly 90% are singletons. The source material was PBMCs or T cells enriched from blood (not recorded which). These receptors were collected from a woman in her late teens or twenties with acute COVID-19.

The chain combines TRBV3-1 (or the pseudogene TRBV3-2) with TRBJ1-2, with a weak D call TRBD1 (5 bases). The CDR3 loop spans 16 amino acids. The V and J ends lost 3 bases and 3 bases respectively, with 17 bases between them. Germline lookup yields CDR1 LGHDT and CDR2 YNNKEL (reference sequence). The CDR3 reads CASSHGTGSWDYGYTF. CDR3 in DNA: TGTGCCAGCAGCCACGGAACAGGCTCCTGGGACTATGGCTACACCTTC.

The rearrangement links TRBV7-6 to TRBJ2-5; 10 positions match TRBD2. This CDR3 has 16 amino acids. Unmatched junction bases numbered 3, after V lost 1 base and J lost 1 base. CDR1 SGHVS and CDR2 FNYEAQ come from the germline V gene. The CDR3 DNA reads TGTGCCAGCAGCTTAGTGGCTAGCGGGAGCCAAGAGACCCAGTACTTC. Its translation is CASSLVASGSQETQYF.

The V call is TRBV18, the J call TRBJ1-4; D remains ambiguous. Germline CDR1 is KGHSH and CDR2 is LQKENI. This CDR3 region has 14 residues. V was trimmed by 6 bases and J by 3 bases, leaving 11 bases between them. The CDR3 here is CASSPARANEKLFF. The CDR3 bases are TGTGCCAGCTCCCCCGCCCGAGCTAATGAAAAACTGTTTTTT.

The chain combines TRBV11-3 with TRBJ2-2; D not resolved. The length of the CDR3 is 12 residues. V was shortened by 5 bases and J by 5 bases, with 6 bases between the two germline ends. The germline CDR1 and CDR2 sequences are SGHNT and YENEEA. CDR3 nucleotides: TGTGCCAGCAGCCTCGTTACCGGGGAGCTGTTTTTT. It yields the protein CASSLVTGELFF.

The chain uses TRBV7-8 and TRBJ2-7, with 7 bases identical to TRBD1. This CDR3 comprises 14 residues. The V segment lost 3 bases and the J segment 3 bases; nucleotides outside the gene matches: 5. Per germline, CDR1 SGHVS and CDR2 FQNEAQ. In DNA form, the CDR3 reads TGTGCCAGCAGCTTCAGTTCAGGGGGCTACGAGCAGTACTTC. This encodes CASSFSSGGYEQYF.

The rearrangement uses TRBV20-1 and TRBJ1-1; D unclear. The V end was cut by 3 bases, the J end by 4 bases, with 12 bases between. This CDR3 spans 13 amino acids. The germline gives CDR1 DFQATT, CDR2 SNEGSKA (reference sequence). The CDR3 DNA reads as TGCAGTGCTAGTTGGGTGGGAGGCACTGAAGCTTTCTTT. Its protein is CSASWVGGTEAFF.

CDR3 region: CASSSRSGGAQNEKLFF. For the CDR3, the DNA is TGTGCCAGCAGCTCCCGGAGTGGGGGGGCGCAGAATGAAAAACTGTTTTTT. V is TRBV7-9 and J is TRBJ1-4, with a possible D match to TRBD1 (6 bases). Trimming removed 4 bases from V and 5 bases from J, with 20 bases in between. This CDR3 is 17 amino acids long. Germline V gene sequence: CDR1 SEHNR, CDR2 FQNEAQ (reference sequence).

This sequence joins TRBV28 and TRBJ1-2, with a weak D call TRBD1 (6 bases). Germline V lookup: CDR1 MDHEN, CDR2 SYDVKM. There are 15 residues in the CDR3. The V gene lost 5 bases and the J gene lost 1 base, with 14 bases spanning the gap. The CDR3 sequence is CASSLIVQGNYGYTF. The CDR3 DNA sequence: TGTGCCAGCAGTCTAATCGTACAGGGTAACTATGGCTACACCTTC.

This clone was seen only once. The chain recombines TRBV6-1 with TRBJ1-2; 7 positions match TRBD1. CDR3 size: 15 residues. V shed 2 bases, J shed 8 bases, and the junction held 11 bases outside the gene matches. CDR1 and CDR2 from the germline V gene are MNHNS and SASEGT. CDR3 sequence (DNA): TGTGCCAGCAGTGAACTGAGGGGGCAGGGGAACGGCTACACCTTC. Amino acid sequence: CASSELRGQGNGYTF.

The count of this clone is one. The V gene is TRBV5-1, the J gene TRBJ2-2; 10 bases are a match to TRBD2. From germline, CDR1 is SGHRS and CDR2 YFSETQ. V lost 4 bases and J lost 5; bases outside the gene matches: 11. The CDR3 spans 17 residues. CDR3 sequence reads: CASSVEVLAGETGELFF. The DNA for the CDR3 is TGCGCCAGCAGCGTTGAGGTGCTAGCGGGAGAAACCGGGGAGCTGTTTTTT. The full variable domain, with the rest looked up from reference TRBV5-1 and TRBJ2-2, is KAGVTQTPRYLIKTRGQQVTLSCSPISGHRSVSWYQQTPGQGLQFLFEYFSETQRNKGNFPGRFSGRQFSNSRSEMNVSTLELGDSALYLCASSVEVLAGETGELFFGEGSRLTVL.

DNA of the CDR3: TGTGCCAGTAGTATAGTAGGGGGCCGGGAGCTGTTTTTT. Encoded protein: CASSIVGGRELFF. The chain employs TRBV19 and TRBJ2-2; 7 bases are a match to TRBD1. Germline loops: CDR1 LNHDA, CDR2 SQIVND (reference sequence). With V trimmed by 1 base and J by 9 bases, 2 bases remained unmatched. The CDR3 runs 13 residues.

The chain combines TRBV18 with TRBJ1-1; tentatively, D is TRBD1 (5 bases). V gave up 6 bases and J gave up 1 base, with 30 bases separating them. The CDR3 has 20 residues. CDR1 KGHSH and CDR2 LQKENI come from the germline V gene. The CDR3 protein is CASSRLRDSRGPTRNTEAFF. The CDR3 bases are TGTGCCAGCTCGCGGCTTAGGGACTCAAGGGGTCCTACACGGAACACTGAAGCTTTCTTT. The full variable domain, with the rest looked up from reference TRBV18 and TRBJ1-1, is NAGVMQNPRHLVRRRGQEARLRCSPMKGHSHVYWYRQLPEEGLKFMVYLQKENIIDESGMPKERFSAEFPKEGPSILRIQQVVRGDSAAYFCASSRLRDSRGPTRNTEAFFGQGTRLTVV.

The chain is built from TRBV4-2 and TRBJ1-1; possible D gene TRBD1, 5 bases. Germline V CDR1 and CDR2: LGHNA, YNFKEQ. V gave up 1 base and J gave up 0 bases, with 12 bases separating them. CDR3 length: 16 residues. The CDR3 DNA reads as TGTGCCAGCAGCCAAGGGGGGGGATACATGAACACTGAAGCTTTCTTT. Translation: CASSQGGGYMNTEAFF.

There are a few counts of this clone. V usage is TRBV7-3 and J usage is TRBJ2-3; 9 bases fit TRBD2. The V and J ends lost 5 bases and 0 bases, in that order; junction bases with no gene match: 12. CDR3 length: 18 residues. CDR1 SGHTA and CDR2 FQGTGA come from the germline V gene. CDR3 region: CASSRRGGAGGSTDTQYF. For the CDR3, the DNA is TGTGCCAGCAGCCGACGAGGCGGGGCGGGAGGGAGCACAGATACGCAGTATTTT.

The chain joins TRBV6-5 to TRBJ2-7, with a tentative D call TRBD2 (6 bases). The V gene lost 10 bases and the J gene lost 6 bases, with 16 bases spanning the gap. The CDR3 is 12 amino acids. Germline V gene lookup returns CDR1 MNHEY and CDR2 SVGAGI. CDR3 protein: CATQDYRGEQYF. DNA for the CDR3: TGTGCCACCCAGGACTATCGGGGCGAGCAGTACTTC.

The CDR3 here is CAWDPGLEVDEQFF. CDR3 in DNA: TGTGCCTGGGACCCGGGACTAGAGGTCGATGAGCAGTTCTTC. The chain is built from TRBV30 and TRBJ2-1, with 8 positions matching TRBD2. Germline loops: CDR1 GTSNPN, CDR2 SVGIG (reference sequence). The CDR3 sequence is 14 residues long. V lost 5 bases, J lost 8 bases, and 11 bases stayed unmatched.

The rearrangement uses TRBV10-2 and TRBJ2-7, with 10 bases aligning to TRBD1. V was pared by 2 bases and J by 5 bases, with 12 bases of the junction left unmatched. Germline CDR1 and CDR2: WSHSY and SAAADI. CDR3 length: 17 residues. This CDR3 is CASSERIRDRGSHEQYF. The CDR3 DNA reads TGCGCCAGCAGTGAGCGAATCCGGGACAGGGGTTCTCACGAGCAGTACTTC.

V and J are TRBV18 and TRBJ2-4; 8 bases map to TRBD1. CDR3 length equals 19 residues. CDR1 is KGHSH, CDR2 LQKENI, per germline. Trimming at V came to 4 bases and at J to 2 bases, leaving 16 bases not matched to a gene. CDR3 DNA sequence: TGTGCCAGCTCACTAACAGGGGGTGGACGTGTCCTAACCAAAAACATTCAGTACTTC. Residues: CASSLTGGGRVLTKNIQYF.

The CDR3 sequence: CAWRAGTGVSWANEKLFF. CDR3 coding DNA: TGTGCCTGGAGGGCCGGGACAGGGGTTTCGTGGGCTAATGAAAAACTGTTTTTT. J is TRBJ1-4 and V is TRBV30; 10 bases match TRBD1. Germline CDR1 reads GTSNPN; CDR2 reads SVGIG (reference sequence). V gave up 3 bases and J gave up 3 bases; unmatched junction bases: 13. The CDR3 sequence is 18 residues long.